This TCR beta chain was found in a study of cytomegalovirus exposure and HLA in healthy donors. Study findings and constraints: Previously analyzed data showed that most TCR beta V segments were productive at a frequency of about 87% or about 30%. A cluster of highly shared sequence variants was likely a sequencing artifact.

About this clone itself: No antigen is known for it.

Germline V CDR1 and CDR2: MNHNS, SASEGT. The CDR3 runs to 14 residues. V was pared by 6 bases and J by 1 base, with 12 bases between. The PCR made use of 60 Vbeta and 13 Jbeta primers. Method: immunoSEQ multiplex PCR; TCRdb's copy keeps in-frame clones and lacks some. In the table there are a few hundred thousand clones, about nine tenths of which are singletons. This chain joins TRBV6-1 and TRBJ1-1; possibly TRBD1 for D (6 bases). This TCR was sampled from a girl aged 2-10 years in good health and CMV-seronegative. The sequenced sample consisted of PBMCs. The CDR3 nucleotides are TGTGCCAGCAGCAGCACAGGGAGGAACACTGAAGCTTTCTTT. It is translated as CASSSTGRNTEAFF.